The 15 T cell receptor beta chains reported below all come from one sample, sequenced in a study of T cells in Graves' hyperthyroidism and ophthalmopathy. Regions amplified from RNA transcripts were the TCR beta CDR3 regions. The HTBI primer set drove a first-round RT-PCR of the TCR CDR3. TCRdb recomputed calls from the multiplex PCR reads with MiXCR, one row per CDR3 protein. The table includes under 350,000 distinct CDR3 sequences, over 15% detected once. The sample was blood. Receptors were obtained from a woman in her sixties or seventies with Graves' ophthalmopathy.

This clonotype appeared many times. DNA of the CDR3: TGTGCCACCAGCAGAGCCCGGACAGGGGGGATTGAAGCTTTCTTT. Residues: CATSRARTGGIEAFF. V is TRBV15 and J is TRBJ1-1; 10 nucleotides align to TRBD1. From germline, CDR1 is LNHNV and CDR2 YYDKDF (reference sequence). CDR3 length: 15 residues. The trim removed 1 base at V and 7 bases at J, leaving 6 bases unmatched.

Remarks on this clonotype: Being one base from a much bigger clone, this may be a read error. The chain recombines TRBV3-1 with TRBJ2-1, with 12 bases fitting TRBD2. The V gene end was trimmed by 0 bases and the J gene end by 10 bases; junction bases not matched to a gene: 16. CDR3 length: 19 residues. The germline V gene has CDR1 LGHDT and CDR2 YNNKEL (reference sequence). The CDR3 DNA reads TGTGCCAGCAGCCAAGATCTTCTAGCGGAGACTAGCGGGAGATCGGAGCAGTTCTTC. Translating gives CASSQDLLAETSGRSEQFF.

A few counts support this clonotype. V usage is TRBV7-2 and J usage is TRBJ1-3, with 7 bases lining up with TRBD1. The CDR3 spans 18 residues. Germline V lookup: CDR1 SGHTA, CDR2 FQGNSA. Trimming cost V 1 base and J 0 bases; bases outside gene matches: 9. The CDR3 sequence is CASSLVPGQTLSGNTIYF. In DNA, the CDR3 is TGTGCCAGCAGCTTAGTCCCGGGACAGACGCTCTCTGGAAACACCATATATTTT.

This clonotype was picked up many times. V and J are TRBV7-2 and TRBJ2-7; D perhaps matches TRBD1 (5 bases). Germline CDR1 is SGHTA and CDR2 is FQGNSA. The CDR3 contains 13 residues. V dropped 4 bases and J dropped 7 bases, with 14 bases sitting between them. CDR3 protein: CASSWTKGVEQYF. The CDR3 DNA reads TGTGCCAGCAGCTGGACAAAGGGTGTGGAGCAGTACTTC.

This clonotype was observed at least ten times. The rearrangement uses TRBV7-9 and TRBJ1-1; D call uncertain. V lost 5 bases to trimming and J lost 3 bases, with 7 bases between them. The CDR3 length is 12 residues. CDR1 and CDR2 (germline): SEHNR, FQNEAQ (reference sequence). The CDR3: CASSHGHTEAFF. DNA for the CDR3: TGTGCCAGCAGCCACGGGCACACTGAAGCTTTCTTT. The variable domain in full, with the rest retrieved from reference TRBV7-9 and TRBJ1-1, is DTGVSQNPRHKITKRGQNVTFRCDPISEHNRLYWYRQTLGQGPEFLTYFQNEAQLEKSRLLSDRFSAERPKGSFSTLEIQRTEQGDSAMYLCASSHGHTEAFFGQGTRLTVV.

There are many counts of this clonotype. V is TRBV20-1 and J is TRBJ2-7; D is unresolved. Germline loops: CDR1 DFQATT, CDR2 SNEGSKA (reference sequence). The V end was cut by 3 bases, the J end by 4 bases, with 13 bases between. The CDR3 length is 13 residues. The DNA of the CDR3 is TGCAGTGCTAGGACGCATAGCCCTTACGAGCAGTACTTC. This gives the protein CSARTHSPYEQYF.

This clonotype was picked up many times. This chain joins TRBV20-1 and TRBJ2-5, with D maybe TRBD2 (6 bases). There are 13 residues in the CDR3. In germline, CDR1 is DFQATT, CDR2 SNEGSKA (reference sequence). Trimming stripped 7 bases from V and 3 bases from J, with 15 bases between. For the CDR3, the DNA is TGCAGTGGCGAGCCGGGACTCAAAGAGACCCAGTACTTC. It specifies CSGEPGLKETQYF.

The table lists this clonotype with a few counts. The rearrangement joins TRBV3-1 to TRBJ2-7, with 7 bases identical to TRBD1. CDR1 is LGHDT, CDR2 YNNKEL, per germline (reference sequence). V lost 0 bases, J lost 2 bases, and 7 bases stayed unmatched. The CDR3 contains 16 residues. The CDR3 DNA is TGTGCCAGCAGCCAAGACCTCCGGACAGGCGCCTACGAGCAGTACTTC. It yields the protein CASSQDLRTGAYEQYF.

The V call is TRBV3-1, the J call TRBJ1-1, with 7 bases that match TRBD1. This CDR3 has 15 amino acids. The germline V gene encodes CDR1 LGHDT and CDR2 YNNKEL (reference sequence). Trimming at V came to 6 bases and at J to 9 bases, leaving 16 bases not matched to a gene. The CDR3 here is CASRSWVGGTDKAFF. The DNA of the CDR3 is TGTGCCAGCAGGTCTTGGGTTGGTGGGACAGACAAAGCTTTCTTT.

This clonotype has a count of ten or more. The chain employs TRBV12-3 or TRBV12-4 and TRBJ2-3; D is perhaps TRBD1 (6 bases). The length of the CDR3 is 15 residues. Between the trimmed V and J ends, which lost 6 bases and 1 base, there was a span of 14 bases. The CDR3 is CASRFDRIRTDTQYF. The CDR3 region has the DNA TGTGCCAGCAGATTTGACAGGATTCGCACAGATACGCAGTATTTT.

This clonotype has a handful of counts. The chain links TRBV4-2 to TRBJ1-2; D may be TRBD1 (5 bases). V dropped 1 base and J dropped 5 bases, with 17 bases sitting between them. This CDR3 has 16 residues. The germline CDR1 and CDR2 sequences are LGHNA and YNFKEQ. Here the CDR3 reads CASSQGVRGAGYGYTF. CDR3 nucleotide sequence: TGTGCCAGCAGCCAAGGCGTCCGGGGCGCGGGGTATGGCTACACCTTC.

The V gene is TRBV29-1, the J gene TRBJ1-1; a weak D match, TRBD1 (5 bases). With 5 bases removed from V and 1 base from J, the gap between germline ends came to 8 bases. Germline V gene sequence: CDR1 SQVTM, CDR2 ANQGSEA. This CDR3 contains 12 residues. The CDR3 DNA follows: TGCAGCGTTAGGGGATCGAACACTGAAGCTTTCTTT. Its protein is CSVRGSNTEAFF.

This clonotype was observed at least ten times. This rearrangement joins TRBV18 to TRBJ1-3; 8 bases are shared with TRBD1. CDR3 size: 13 residues. V gave up 5 bases and J gave up 8 bases; unmatched junction bases: 5. CDR1 is KGHSH and CDR2 is LQKENI in the germline V gene. CDR3 in DNA: TGTGCCAGCTCATCGGACAGGGAGCACACCATATATTTT. Residues: CASSSDREHTIYF.

This clonotype was observed many times. The chain links TRBV2 to TRBJ2-7; the D is unclear. The CDR3 length is 13 residues. The germline CDR1 and CDR2 sequences are SNHLY and FYNNEI. Deletions cut 2 bases from V and 4 bases from J, with 9 bases between. This chain's CDR3 is CASSERVGYEQYF. In DNA, the CDR3 is TGTGCCAGCAGTGAAAGGGTGGGGTACGAGCAGTACTTC. Variable domain in full (rest from reference TRBV2 and TRBJ2-7): EPEVTQTPSHQVTQMGQEVILRCVPISNHLYFYWYRQILGQKVEFLVSFYNNEISEKSEIFDDQFSVERPDGSNFTLKIRSTKLEDSAMYFCASSERVGYEQYFGPGTRLTVT.

The V call is TRBV4-1, the J call TRBJ2-5; D gene ambiguous. Trimming took off 0 bases at V and 5 bases at J, with 10 bases between the two ends. The CDR3 is 14 residues long. Looked up from germline, CDR1 is MGHRA and CDR2 is YSYEKL. The CDR3 loop is CASSQDPRSETQYF. The CDR3 DNA follows: TGCGCCAGCAGCCAAGACCCACGGTCGGAGACCCAGTACTTC.